This T cell receptor beta chain originates from a study of shared clonotypes between healthy human individuals. Background on the study: The donor pool was made up of a couple of women and a few men aged 18 to 49. There were three CD4 naive, three CD4 memory, two CD8 naive and one CD8 memory plates per donor.

The authors loaded roughly 180 ng DNA, 25,000 to 30,000 T cell genomes, into sorted-subset replicate PCRs. Clones were sequenced by immunoSEQ multiplex PCR, and TCRdb holds only the in-frame ones, with some missing. This sample has about 1.5 million clones, with 98% found just once. Details on this clone: Its antigen is as yet unknown.

Germline V CDR1 and CDR2: MNHGY, SVAAGI. V lost 6 bases and J lost 4; bases outside the gene matches: 4. This CDR3 has 13 residues. Study results and limitations: The sampled material consisted only of blood, and tissue repertoires are likely to differ.

The rearrangement links TRBV6-9 to TRBJ1-2; 8 bases align to TRBD1. The sample comprised naive CD4+ T cells sorted from blood. Noted subset: CD45RA+ positively selected. The sequence came from a man aged 30-40 years in good health. In DNA, the CDR3 is TGTGCCAGCAGCCAAGGACAGGGCTATGGCTACACCTTC. Residues: CASSQGQGYGYTF.